This TCR beta chain was sequenced in a study of CD8 T cells in ankylosing spondylitis (dated by TCRdb to about 2017). About the study as a whole: T cell receptor beta repertoires were profiled in healthy donors and ankylosing spondylitis patients so that disease-linked TCR variants could be found. The whole study cohort included roughly 110 healthy donors and 20 to 30 ankylosing spondylitis patients. Peripheral blood samples were taken, and synovial fluid was additionally collected from ankylosing spondylitis patients. The research as a whole found: Blood from ankylosing spondylitis patients appeared to be characterized by a TCR beta motif made up of about 8 highly homologous amino acid variants. The disease-linked clones showed a CD8+ phenotype and occurred at relatively low frequencies in peripheral blood. Significant enrichment of the disease-linked clones was reported in matched synovial fluid samples from ankylosing spondylitis patients. Some TCR beta motif variants had previously been reported in synovial fluid and blood of reactive arthritis patients, which suggested common disease-initiation mechanisms.

From the cysteine through the phenylalanine, the CDR3 covers 12 amino acids. Of all the DNA, just the CDR3 is kept, 36 bases in frame from base 1. CDR1 SGHTA and CDR2 FQGNSA were looked up in the germline V gene. A distance of 6 bases separates the germline ends of V and J, which lose 3 bases and 4 bases respectively. These reads were obtained on an Illumina HiSeq 2500. Quantitative 5'-RACE with molecular barcodes was the method used to prepare the TCR beta libraries. Under the source paper's analysis protocol: To identify disease-linked TCR variants, a new computational method was used, one built on a probabilistic model of VDJ rearrangement. TCRdb reran the public reads through fastp at Q25 and MiXCR, keeping productive beta chains. Each entry is one CDR3 protein sequence, shown with its most common DNA and genes. TCRdb, rather than the study authors, made the V and J calls. This sample is represented by 300,000 to 400,000 distinct CDR3 sequences; 11% of them were singletons. The top ten constitute 9.1% of the sample.

A remark on this clonotype: The antigen it binds to is not known. Base quality data are lacking; no much larger clone is found one base away.

This receptor was obtained from a female donor with ankylosing spondylitis or in good health (not recorded which). This chain joins TRBV7-2 to TRBJ1-2; the D segment could be TRBD1, given 5 matching bases. Sequences were obtained from blood, either unsorted or a sorted T cell fraction (not recorded which). The CDR3 region reads CASSFDSYGYTF. The sequenced DNA is TGTGCCAGCAGCTTCGACAGCTATGGCTACACCTTC.